This TCR beta chain was documented in a study of response to subunit inactivated influenza vaccine. Regarding the study as a whole: Authors suggested each seasonal flu vaccination may recruit only limited numbers of new T cells.

In regard to this clonotype: The target antigen is unknown.

This CDR3 contains 16 residues. Trimming took 5 bases from V and 6 from J; bases not matched to a gene: 9. From germline, CDR1 is PRHDT and CDR2 FYEKMQ (reference sequence). TCRdb redid the calling of the RT-PCR reads with MiXCR, one entry per CDR3 protein. The sample gives some 480,000 distinct CDR3 sequences, roughly 9.7% of which show up once; approximately 12% is in the top ten. The chain employs TRBV13 and TRBJ2-3, with TRBD2 identical over 12 bases. This TCR was sampled from a man aged 45-65 years who received an inactivated influenza vaccine. The sequencing used PBMCs from blood, collected roughly 6 weeks after vaccination. The CDR3 here is CASSTRLAGAGDTQYF. The CDR3 bases are TGTGCCAGCAGCACACGACTAGCGGGAGCGGGGGATACGCAGTATTTT.